One TCR beta chain is described in this entry. Its target is unknown. The sample belongs to a study of T cell responses to AZD1222 COVID-19 vaccine. Study results and caveats: Sampling captured repertoires only after the peak T cell response. White British ancestry dominated among donors, who included more females, and clonal diversity was possibly underestimated. Among vaccine-associated CD4 TCRs, coverage spanned spike, with dominance at 160-218 and 743-854.

Trimming removed 8 bases at V and 0 bases at J, with 10 bases between. The CDR3 length is 14 residues. CDR1 is MNHEY and CDR2 is SMNVEV in the germline V gene (reference sequence). TCRdb's table, derived via immunoSEQ multiplex PCR, lists solely in-frame clones and lacks some. Of 150,000 to 200,000 clones listed, around 87% are singletons. The sequenced sample was peripheral blood, obtained on day 0 of MenACWY control vaccination. The chain combines TRBV27 with TRBJ2-2, with unresolved D. The clonotype comes from an adult in good health. CDR3 residues: CASSSPANTGELFF. CDR3 DNA sequence: TGTGCCAGCTCATCCCCGGCGAACACCGGGGAGCTGTTTTTT.